This T cell receptor (beta chain) derives from a study of early T cells in non-severe SARS-CoV-2 infection. Study-level background: Chains stayed unpaired after sequencing of bulk RNA from unsorted whole blood. Study-wide results and caveats: Comparison of clonotypes with VDJdb favored anti-spike CD8 responses while missing private and CD4 specificities.

This clonotype has a handful of counts. The antigen remains undetermined. Germline assignment: CDR1 MNHEY and CDR2 SVGAGI. With 4 bases removed from V and 0 bases from J, the gap between germline ends came to 9 bases. There are 15 residues in the CDR3. Individual cDNA molecules were tagged with unique molecular identifiers, the study reported. TCRdb passed the 5' RACE reads through MiXCR, listing each CDR3 protein once. This repertoire shows tens of thousands of distinct CDR3 sequences, around 9% found once; its top ten account for roughly 15%. The chain joins TRBV6-5 to TRBJ1-4; D call uncertain. The sequenced sample was whole blood. This TCR came from an adult who was a healthcare worker with PCR-confirmed SARS-CoV-2 infection or an uninfected control (not recorded which). The CDR3 loop reads CASSSVTATNEKLFF. The CDR3 DNA reads as TGTGCCAGCAGTTCGGTTACAGCAACTAATGAAAAACTGTTTTTT.